Detailed here is one TCR beta chain. Its specificity is unknown. J gave up 7 bases and V 5 bases, and 8 bases lay outside the gene matches. The CDR3 is 15 residues long. Germline V gene lookup returns CDR1 SGHTA and CDR2 FQGNSA. Those who donated were healthy HIV-negative adults, with no recent acute infections or vaccinations reported. This entry comes from a study of shared clonotypes between healthy human individuals. The study's findings and limits: Among donors, the sharing of clonotypes was expected to be influenced by sequencing depth. Enrolling few donors narrowed the genetic and exposure-history diversity that was represented.

Each unsorted PBMC replicate got 300 ng genomic DNA, tens of thousands of genomes. Some clones are missing from TCRdb's copy, which holds only in-frame ones; the method was immunoSEQ multiplex PCR. Counted here are 450,000 to 500,000 clones, 81% occurring once; the ten biggest clones make up about an eighth. The chain is built from TRBV7-2 and TRBJ1-5; 10 nucleotides match TRBD1. The material sequenced was PBMCs. This sequence was found in a woman in her thirties or forties in good health. Some clones in this sample may be carry-over from other donors' samples. The CDR3 nucleotides read TGTGCCAGCAGCGACCGGGACAGGGGAAGCCAGCCCCAGCATTTT. It codes for CASSDRDRGSQPQHF. Looking up the rest from reference TRBV7-2 and TRBJ1-5 gives the full variable domain: GAGVSQSPSNKVTEKGKDVELRCDPISGHTALYWYRQSLGQGLEFLIYFQGNSAPDKSGLPSDRFSAERTGGSVSTLTIQRTQQEDSAVYLCASSDRDRGSQPQHFGDGTRLSIL.